The clone carrying this T cell receptor (beta chain) occurred a few times. Its specificity is unknown. Profiling of TCR beta VDJ combinations and CDR3 sequences used genomic DNA as template. One entry per CDR3 protein results from TCRdb running MiXCR on the reads. The table lists roughly 180,000 distinct CDR3 sequences, around 50% of them singletons. The germline V gene encodes CDR1 KGHDR and CDR2 SFDVKD. V lost 6 bases to trimming and J lost 11 bases, with 15 bases between them. This CDR3 has 12 residues. Selection for sequencing was limited to patients who had shown CD8+CD57+ cell expansion by flow cytometry. Acquired aplastic anemia of severe grade affected all patients. The data were taken from a study of CD8+CD57+ T cells in acquired aplastic anemia. Study-wide context: CD4+ and CD8+ cells, once sorted, gave DNA averaging roughly 3.4 ug. Findings of the study overall: Controls did not differ significantly from patients in CD8+ Simpson's diversity. Shared by patients and controls, 25 to 30 CD8+ CDR3s were abundant in patients.

Sequenced input: sorted CD4+, CD8+, or CD8+CD57+ T cells (not recorded which) from PBMCs. V is TRBV24-1 and J is TRBJ1-2, with D possibly being TRBD1 (5 bases). This clonotype was obtained from a human donor with aplastic anemia. The chain's CDR3 is CATSLGGRMYTF. The CDR3 nucleotides are TGTGCCACCAGTCTTGGGGGAAGGATGTACACCTTC.